Listed below are T cell receptor beta chains from one sample, sequenced in a study of T cells in Graves' hyperthyroidism and ophthalmopathy. MiXCR was run by TCRdb on the multiplex PCR reads, yielding one entry per CDR3 protein. The data hold fewer than 500,000 distinct CDR3 sequences, with 13% observed a single time. Material: blood. Source of these receptors: a man aged 30 to 39 with Graves' hyperthyroidism that later progressed to Graves' ophthalmopathy. Both conserved end residues are trimmed from each CDR3. Clone sizes are given selectively: once, few, many, or a class where the clone is expanded.

TRBV18	TRBJ2-2	few	ASSDSRSNTGELF
TRBV20-1	TRBJ2-7	NA	SAQGTSGVYEQY
TRBV10-3	TRBJ2-5	many	AISPGQIQETQY
TRBV6-1	TRBJ2-2	many	AIGQDANTGELF
TRBV28	TRBJ1-5	many	ASSFRTGNQPQH
TRBV12-3/TRBV12-4	TRBJ1-2	few	ASSFTQADYGYT
TRBV4-1	TRBJ1-5	few	ASSLDSSVNQPQH
TRBV10-1	TRBJ1-5	few	ASNFPEGCCQPQH
TRBV18	TRBJ2-1	NA	ASSQVGQKDYEQF
TRBV11-2	TRBJ2-1	many	ASSLETRLGEQF
TRBV30	TRBJ2-4	many	AYGRSLQY
TRBV28	TRBJ2-7	few	ASSGGQGMIYEQY
TRBV28	TRBJ2-5	many	ASTTTAGNNLGETQY
TRBV2	TRBJ1-5	many	ASSEGGIGQPQH
TRBV11-3	TRBJ2-1	many	ASSLVGGGGYNEQF
TRBV3-1	TRBJ2-1	NA	ASSQIFRDLGQQVYNEQF
TRBV2	TRBJ1-4	many	ASSVGGGDEKLF
TRBV10-3	TRBJ2-5	NA	AIRPGGQETQY
TRBV30	TRBJ1-6	many	AWSVRNSPLH
TRBV3-1	TRBJ2-3	few	ASSQDGADTQY
TRBV5-8	TRBJ2-3	NA	ASRSTTDTQY
TRBV3-1	TRBJ2-5	many	ASSQTGVGETQY
TRBV12-3/TRBV12-4	TRBJ2-2	many	ASSYRGTGELF
TRBV20-1	TRBJ2-7	many	SARLWTGGDEQY
TRBV13	TRBJ2-2	few	ASSPTGTSGRGELF
TRBV5-1	TRBJ2-7	many	ASSLIARAYEQY
TRBV7-9	TRBJ2-1	NA	ASTHDGSGYNEQF
TRBV9	TRBJ2-3	NA	ASSVAEKGDAYTDTQC